The sequence of this TCR beta chain was determined in a study of T cell repertoires in cytomegalovirus infection. Overall study context: Through public TCR beta signatures, both CMV infection and matching HLA type were indicated.

This clonotype was observed a handful of times. Its antigen is not identified. Study results and limitations: There were HLA-C-restricted CMV-specific TCR beta clonotypes dominating the ex vivo response. Cumulative frequency (of public TCR beta family members) identified carriers of CMV plus the relevant HLA.

This CDR3 contains 14 residues. V trimming: 8 bases; J trimming: 4 bases; junction bases outside the gene matches: 10. Germline V gene lookup returns CDR1 LNHDA and CDR2 SQIVND (reference sequence). TCRdb recomputed calls from the reads with MiXCR, one row per CDR3 protein. The sample has some 440,000 distinct CDR3 sequences; about a third are singletons. The source material was PBMCs. This sequence joins TRBV19 and TRBJ1-2; 7 bases agree with TRBD1. This clonotype originated in a human donor in good health (CMV status not recorded). Some clones in this sample may be carry-over from other donors' samples. CDR3 loop: CASQTGDTPYGYTF. The CDR3 DNA sequence: TGTGCCAGTCAAACAGGGGATACCCCCTATGGCTACACCTTC.